This passage covers 6 T cell receptor beta chains from one sample sequenced in a study of blood T cell repertoires in COVID-19. Repertoires were generated with immunoSEQ multiplex PCR, while TCRdb's copy carries only in-frame clones and drops some. Of around 280,000 clones in the sample, roughly 86% were seen once. Sequencing used peripheral blood. These receptors were collected from a woman in her 30s who had recovered from COVID-19.

V usage is TRBV15 and J usage is TRBJ2-5; D is undetermined. Germline CDR1 reads LNHNV; CDR2 reads YYDKDF (reference sequence). V lost 2 bases, J lost 5 bases, and 9 bases lay in between. The CDR3 is 13 amino acids. CDR3 DNA sequence: TGTGCCACCAGCAGATCCCGGGTGGAGACCCAGTACTTC. It encodes CATSRSRVETQYF. The full variable domain, with the rest looked up from reference TRBV15 and TRBJ2-5, is DAMVIQNPRYQVTQFGKPVTLSCSQTLNHNVMYWYQQKSSQAPKLLFHYYDKDFNNEADTPDNFQSRRPNTSFCFLDIRSPGLGDTAMYLCATSRSRVETQYFGPGTRLLVL.

The V and J genes are TRBV11-2 and TRBJ2-5; a weak D match, TRBD2 (7 bases). The V end lost 5 bases, the J end lost 4 bases, and 14 bases lay between the germline ends. The CDR3 length is 14 residues. Germline V gives CDR1 SGHAT, CDR2 FQNNGV. This chain's CDR3 is CASSGGGEGETQYF. CDR3 in DNA: TGTGCCAGCAGCGGGGGCGGGGAGGGAGAGACCCAGTACTTC.

The chain joins TRBV3-1 (or the pseudogene TRBV3-2) to TRBJ1-2; 10 bases align to TRBD1. Germline V gene data show CDR1 as LGHDT and CDR2 as YNNKEL (reference sequence). This CDR3 has 16 residues. Trimming at V came to 2 bases and at J to 7 bases, leaving 10 bases not matched to a gene. The chain's CDR3 is CASSQHRDRGESGYTF. The CDR3 DNA sequence: TGTGCCAGCAGCCAACACCGGGACAGGGGAGAGTCTGGCTACACCTTC.

This chain joins TRBV27 and TRBJ1-1, with TRBD1 identical over 10 bases. V lost 8 bases to trimming and J lost 1 base; unmatched junction nucleotides: 7. Germline V gene lookup returns CDR1 MNHEY and CDR2 SMNVEV (reference sequence). The CDR3 sequence is 15 residues long. CDR3 in amino acids: CASFSTGGANTEAFF. The CDR3 DNA is TGTGCCAGCTTTTCGACAGGGGGCGCGAACACTGAAGCTTTCTTT.

The chain combines TRBV7-9 with TRBJ1-5, with TRBD1 identical over 11 bases. Germline-derived CDR1 and CDR2 are SEHNR and FQNEAQ (reference sequence). The V gene end was trimmed by 2 bases and the J gene end by 5 bases; junction bases not matched to a gene: 8. CDR3 size: 17 residues. For the CDR3, the DNA is TGTGCCAGCAGCTTATTAGAGGGGACAGGGGGTGATCAGCCCCAGCATTTT. Protein: CASSLLEGTGGDQPQHF.

This clone was picked up a small number of times. CDR3: CASSEGLAASYEQYF. CDR3 coding DNA: TGTGCCAGCAGCGAGGGACTAGCGGCCTCCTACGAGCAGTACTTC. The J gene is TRBJ2-7, the V gene TRBV9; 11 positions match TRBD2. The junction had 2 bases not matched to a gene; V was cut back by 3 bases and J by 0 bases. The germline gives CDR1 SGDLS, CDR2 YYNGEE. The CDR3 covers 15 residues. Full variable domain (missing parts from reference TRBV9 and TRBJ2-7): DSGVTQTPKHLITATGQRVTLRCSPRSGDLSVYWYQQSLDQGLQFLIQYYNGEERAKGNILERFSAQQFPDLHSELNLSSLELGDSALYFCASSEGLAASYEQYFGPGTRLTVT.